The next 12 T cell receptor beta chains were all read from a single sample in a study of T cells in Graves' hyperthyroidism and ophthalmopathy. The investigators amplified TCR beta CDR3 regions from RNA transcripts. HTBI primers drove first-round RT-PCR of the TCR CDR3. TCRdb redid the calling of the multiplex PCR reads with MiXCR, one entry per CDR3 protein. In the table there are hundreds of thousands of distinct CDR3 sequences, approximately 19% of which are singletons. Specimen: blood. Receptors originate from a woman in her fifties or sixties with Graves' hyperthyroidism that later progressed to Graves' ophthalmopathy.

The rearrangement links TRBV9 to TRBJ2-1, with D possibly being TRBD1 or TRBD2 (5 bases each). CDR3 length: 15 residues. The V end lost 4 bases, the J end lost 4 bases, and 15 bases lay between the germline ends. CDR1 is SGDLS and CDR2 is YYNGEE in the germline V gene. The CDR3 sequence: CASSWAEGMYNEQFF. In nucleotides, the CDR3 is TGTGCCAGCAGCTGGGCCGAGGGGATGTACAATGAGCAGTTCTTC.

With respect to this clonotype: With a much larger clone just one base away, this may be a read error. The chain couples TRBV3-1 to TRBJ2-3; TRBD2 matches 10 bases. The CDR3 is made up of 14 amino acids. Germline CDR1 LGHDT, CDR2 YNNKEL (reference sequence). J lost 5 bases, V lost 10 bases, and 9 bases had no gene match. CDR3 coding DNA: TGTGCCAACAGACTGGGACTAGCGATAGATACGCAGTATTTT. It codes for CANRLGLAIDTQYF.

In this sample, this clonotype turned up a few times. V gene TRBV15 combines with J gene TRBJ2-5, with D uncertain. This CDR3 contains 13 residues. Looked up from germline, CDR1 is LNHNV and CDR2 is YYDKDF (reference sequence). The V end was cut by 3 bases, the J end by 4 bases, with 9 bases between. CDR3 in amino acids: CATSRSLTETQYF. CDR3 DNA sequence: TGTGCCACCAGCAGGAGTTTGACAGAGACCCAGTACTTC.

At least ten counts were recorded for this clonotype. V gene TRBV20-1 combines with J gene TRBJ2-7; D is undetermined. Trimming removed 6 bases from V and 2 bases from J, with 14 bases in between. Germline assignment: CDR1 DFQATT and CDR2 SNEGSKA (reference sequence). The CDR3 is 13 residues long. In DNA, the CDR3 is TGCAGTGCCTACCCGACGATGCCCTACGAGCAGTACTTC. This encodes CSAYPTMPYEQYF.

The sample holds many counts of this clonotype. The J gene is TRBJ2-7, the V gene TRBV5-1; TRBD1 agrees at 7 bases. From germline, CDR1 is SGHRS and CDR2 YFSETQ. CDR3 size: 14 residues. Unmatched junction bases numbered 6, after V lost 3 bases and J lost 3 bases. CDR3 sequence (DNA): TGCGCCAGCAGCTCCGGGTCAGGGGGCTACGAGCAGTACTTC. This encodes CASSSGSGGYEQYF.

Ten or more counts support this clonotype. The chain couples TRBV5-1 to TRBJ2-1, with 10 bases lining up with TRBD2. Germline values: CDR1 SGHRS, CDR2 YFSETQ. This CDR3 comprises 16 residues. Germline trimming cut 4 bases from V and 2 bases from J; bases unmatched to any gene: 6. The CDR3 spells CASSKGLAAPYNEQFF. For the CDR3, the DNA is TGCGCCAGCAGCAAAGGACTAGCGGCCCCCTACAATGAGCAGTTCTTC.

This clonotype was counted between two and nine times. The chain has TRBV7-2 and TRBJ1-5; D is uncertain. Germline CDR1 reads SGHTA; CDR2 reads FQGNSA. V was shortened by 3 bases and J by 1 base, with 10 bases between the two germline ends. CDR3 length: 15 residues. The CDR3 DNA follows: TGTGCCAGCAGCTTGGAGGACGGGAGCAATCAGCCCCAGCATTTT. Its translation is CASSLEDGSNQPQHF.

The gene calls are TRBV2 and TRBJ1-1; possibly TRBD1 for D (5 bases). Deletions cut 4 bases from V and 5 bases from J, with 17 bases between. This CDR3 is built from 15 residues. The V gene's germline CDR1 is SNHLY and CDR2 FYNNEI. The CDR3 bases are TGTGCCAGCAGTGCGCCAGGGACTCCCGCGACTGAAGCTTTCTTT. It encodes CASSAPGTPATEAFF.

In this sample, this clonotype turned up many times. The rearrangement uses TRBV6-1 and TRBJ1-1; D remains unclear. This CDR3 spans 18 amino acids. The germline V gene has CDR1 MNHNS and CDR2 SASEGT. V lost 4 bases and J 1 base, leaving 22 bases between the germline ends. The DNA of the CDR3 is TGTGCCAGCAGTGGATATGTTTCAAGTAGGACGAGGAACACTGAAGCTTTCTTT. The encoded protein is CASSGYVSSRTRNTEAFF.

This clonotype was seen more than once but under ten times. The CDR3 region is CASSSDRGNEQFF. Here the CDR3 DNA reads TGTGCCAGCAGCTCGGACAGGGGGAATGAGCAGTTCTTC. The chain carries TRBV7-6 and TRBJ2-1; TRBD1 agrees at 10 bases. The V gene's germline CDR1 is SGHVS and CDR2 FNYEAQ. Trimming took 4 bases from V and 7 from J; bases not matched to a gene: 1. The CDR3 is made up of 13 amino acids.

The chain combines TRBV27 with TRBJ2-2; 9 positions agree with TRBD1. The CDR3 length is 16 residues. With 2 bases clipped from V and 7 bases from J, the junction kept 8 bases outside the gene matches. From germline, CDR1 is MNHEY and CDR2 SMNVEV (reference sequence). The CDR3 coding sequence is TGTGCCAGCAGTTTAAAGGGGGACAGGGCTGGCGGGGAGCTGTTTTTT. It is translated as CASSLKGDRAGGELFF.

This chain uses TRBV4-1 with TRBJ1-2; tentatively, D is TRBD1 (5 bases). Germline-derived CDR1 and CDR2 are MGHRA and YSYEKL. This CDR3 has 15 residues. Trimming cost V 0 bases and J 3 bases, with 11 bases left between them. CDR3 sequence: CASSQEGRADYGYTF. The CDR3 nucleotides read TGCGCCAGCAGCCAAGAAGGCAGGGCCGACTATGGCTACACCTTC.